This T cell receptor (beta chain) was profiled in a study of OX40 agonist ivuxolimab in advanced cancers. With respect to this clone: Its antigen is as yet unknown.

Study observations and caveats: More expanded clones were found, on average, in CD8+ than in CD4+ T cells.

TCRdb keeps only in-frame clones here, not all; method: immunoSEQ multiplex PCR. This sample has about 100,000 clones, with approximately 80% found just once. Germline loops: CDR1 GTSNPN, CDR2 SVGIG (reference sequence). Trimming left V 5 bases short and J 0 bases short, with 11 bases between. CDR3 size: 14 residues. This specimen consisted of CD4+ or CD8+ T cells sorted from blood, obtained in a trial of the OX40 agonist ivuxolimab. The chain couples TRBV30 to TRBJ1-3; D might be TRBD1 (5 bases). This TCR was sampled from an adult with an advanced solid tumor such as melanoma, head and neck, liver or kidney cancer. This CDR3 reads CAWRQSSSGNTIYF. The CDR3 DNA is TGTGCCTGGCGACAGAGCAGCTCTGGAAACACCATATATTTT. The entire variable domain, with the rest obtained from reference TRBV30 and TRBJ1-3, is as follows: SQTIHQWPATLVQPVGSPLSLECTVEGTSNPNLYWYRQAAGRGLQLLFYSVGIGQISSEVPQNLSASRPQDRQFILSSKKLLLSDSGFYLCAWRQSSSGNTIYFGEGSWLTVV.